Detailed here is one T cell receptor beta chain. Its antigen is still unknown. The data originate from a study of T cell responses to AZD1222 COVID-19 vaccine. Across the study: Both about-4-week and about-12-week second-dose recipients were combined.

CDR1 and CDR2 from the germline V gene are SGHVS and FQNEAQ. Trimming cost V 5 bases and J 1 base, with 12 bases left between them. There are 14 residues in the CDR3. Study results and caveats: Repertoires were sampled only after the peak T cell response. The breadth and depth of Spike-specific TCRs increased once two AZD1222 doses had been given.

Generated by immunoSEQ multiplex PCR, the TCRdb table keeps only in-frame clones and is missing some. The sample contains 95,000 to 110,000 clones, approximately 89% of which appear only once. This clonotype was obtained from an adult in good health. The sequencing used peripheral blood, collected on day 0 of AZD1222 vaccination. The genes are TRBV7-8 and TRBJ2-7; D tentatively fits TRBD1 or TRBD2 (5 bases each). The CDR3 reads CASSRGTASYEQYF. The CDR3 DNA reads TGTGCCAGCAGCCGTGGGACGGCTTCCTACGAGCAGTACTTC.